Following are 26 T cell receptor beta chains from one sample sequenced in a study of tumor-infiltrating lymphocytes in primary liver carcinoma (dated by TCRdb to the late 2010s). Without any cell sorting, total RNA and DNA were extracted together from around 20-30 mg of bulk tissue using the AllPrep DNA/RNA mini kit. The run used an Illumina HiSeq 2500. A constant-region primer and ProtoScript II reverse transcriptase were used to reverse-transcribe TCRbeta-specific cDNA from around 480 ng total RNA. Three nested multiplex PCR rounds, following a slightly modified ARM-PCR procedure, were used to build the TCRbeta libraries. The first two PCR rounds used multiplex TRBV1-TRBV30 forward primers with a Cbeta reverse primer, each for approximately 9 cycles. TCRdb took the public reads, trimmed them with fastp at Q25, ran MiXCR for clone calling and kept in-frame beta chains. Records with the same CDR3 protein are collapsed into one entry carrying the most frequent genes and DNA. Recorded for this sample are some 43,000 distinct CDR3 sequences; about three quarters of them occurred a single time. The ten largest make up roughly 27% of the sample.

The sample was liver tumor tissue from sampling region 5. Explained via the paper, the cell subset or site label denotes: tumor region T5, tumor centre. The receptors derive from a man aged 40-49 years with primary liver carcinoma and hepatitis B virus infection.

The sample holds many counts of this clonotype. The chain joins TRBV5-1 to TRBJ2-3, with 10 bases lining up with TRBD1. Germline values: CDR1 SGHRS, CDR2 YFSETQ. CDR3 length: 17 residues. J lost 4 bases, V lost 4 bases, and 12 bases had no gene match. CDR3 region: CASSPWGLGQGADTQYF. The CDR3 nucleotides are TGCGCCAGCAGCCCCTGGGGCCTCGGACAGGGGGCAGATACGCAGTATTTT.

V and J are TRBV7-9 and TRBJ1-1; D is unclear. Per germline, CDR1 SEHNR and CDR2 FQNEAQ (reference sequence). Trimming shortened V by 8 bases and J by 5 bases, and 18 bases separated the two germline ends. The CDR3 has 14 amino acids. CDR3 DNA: TGTGCCAGCCTACGGCGGACGACGGGAACTGAAGCTTTCTTT. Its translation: CASLRRTTGTEAFF.

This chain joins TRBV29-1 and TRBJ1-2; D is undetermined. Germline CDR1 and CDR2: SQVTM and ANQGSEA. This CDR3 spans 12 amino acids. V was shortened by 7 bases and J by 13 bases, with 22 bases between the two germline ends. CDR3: CSAVRGVFGFTF. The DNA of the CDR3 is TGCAGCGCGGTGCGCGGGGTTTTTGGTTTCACCTTC.

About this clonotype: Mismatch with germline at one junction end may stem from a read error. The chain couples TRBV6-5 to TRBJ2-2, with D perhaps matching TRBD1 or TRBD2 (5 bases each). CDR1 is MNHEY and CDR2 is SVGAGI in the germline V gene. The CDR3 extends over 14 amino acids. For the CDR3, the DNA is TGTGCCAGCTCAGGGTCGTACTGGGACGGGGAGCTGCCTTTT. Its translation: CASSGSYWDGELPF.

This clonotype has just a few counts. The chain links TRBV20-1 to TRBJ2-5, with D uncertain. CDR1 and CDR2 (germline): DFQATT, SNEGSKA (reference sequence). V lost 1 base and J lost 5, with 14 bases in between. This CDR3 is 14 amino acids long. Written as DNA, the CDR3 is TGCAGTGCTAGAGTTGCTAGTTTGAGGGAGACCCAGTACTTC. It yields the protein CSARVASLRETQYF.

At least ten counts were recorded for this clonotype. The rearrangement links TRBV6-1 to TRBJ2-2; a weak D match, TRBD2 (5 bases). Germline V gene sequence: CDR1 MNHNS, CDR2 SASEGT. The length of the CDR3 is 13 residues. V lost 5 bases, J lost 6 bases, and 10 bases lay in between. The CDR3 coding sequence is TGTGCCAGCAGTCCAAGCGGTGCCGGGGAGCTGTTTTTT. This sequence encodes CASSPSGAGELFF.

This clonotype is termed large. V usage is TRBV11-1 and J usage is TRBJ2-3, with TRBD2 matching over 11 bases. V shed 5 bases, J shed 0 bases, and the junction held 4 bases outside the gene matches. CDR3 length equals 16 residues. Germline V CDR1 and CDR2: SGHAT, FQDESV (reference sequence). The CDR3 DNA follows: TGTGCCAGCAGCAAGGGACTAGCGGTTAGCACAGATACGCAGTATTTT. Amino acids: CASSKGLAVSTDTQYF.

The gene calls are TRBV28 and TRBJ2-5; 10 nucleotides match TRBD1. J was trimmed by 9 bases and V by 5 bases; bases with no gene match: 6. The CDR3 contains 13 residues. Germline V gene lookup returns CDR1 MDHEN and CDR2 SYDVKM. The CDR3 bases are TGTGCCAGCAGTGGGGACAGGGGAACCTCCCAGTACTTC. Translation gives CASSGDRGTSQYF. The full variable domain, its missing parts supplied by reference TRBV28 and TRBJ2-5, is DVKVTQSSRYLVKRTGEKVFLECVQDMDHENMFWYRQDPGLGLRLIYFSYDVKMKEKGDIPEGYSVSREKKERFSLILESASTNQTSMYLCASSGDRGTSQYFGPGTRLLVL.

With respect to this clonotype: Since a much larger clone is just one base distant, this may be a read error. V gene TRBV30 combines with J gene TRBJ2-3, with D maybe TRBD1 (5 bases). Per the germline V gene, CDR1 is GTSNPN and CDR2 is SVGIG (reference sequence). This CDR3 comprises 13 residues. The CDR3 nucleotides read TGTGCCTGGAGTGGCAGGGCTGGAGATACGCAGTTTTTT. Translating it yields CAWSGRAGDTQFF.

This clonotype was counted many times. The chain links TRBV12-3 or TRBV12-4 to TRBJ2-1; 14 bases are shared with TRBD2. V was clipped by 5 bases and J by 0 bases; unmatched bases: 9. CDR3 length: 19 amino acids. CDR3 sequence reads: CASSKGLAGGRSSYNEQFF. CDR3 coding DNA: TGTGCCAGCAGTAAAGGACTAGCGGGAGGCCGGAGCTCCTACAATGAGCAGTTCTTC.

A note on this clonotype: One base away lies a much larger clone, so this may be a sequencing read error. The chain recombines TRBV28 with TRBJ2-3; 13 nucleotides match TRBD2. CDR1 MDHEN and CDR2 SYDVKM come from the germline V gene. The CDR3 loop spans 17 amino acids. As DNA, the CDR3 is TGTGCCAGCAGTTCAGGGACTAGCGGGGAGAGGGCAGATACGCACTATTTT. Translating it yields CASSSGTSGERADTHYF.

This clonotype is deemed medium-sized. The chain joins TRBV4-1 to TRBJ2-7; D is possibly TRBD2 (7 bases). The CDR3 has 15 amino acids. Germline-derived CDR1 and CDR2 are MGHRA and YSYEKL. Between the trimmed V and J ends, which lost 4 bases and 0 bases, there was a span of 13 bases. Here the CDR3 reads CASSPRGGGSYEQYF. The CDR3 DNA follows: TGCGCCAGCAGCCCTCGGGGAGGGGGCTCCTACGAGCAGTACTTC.

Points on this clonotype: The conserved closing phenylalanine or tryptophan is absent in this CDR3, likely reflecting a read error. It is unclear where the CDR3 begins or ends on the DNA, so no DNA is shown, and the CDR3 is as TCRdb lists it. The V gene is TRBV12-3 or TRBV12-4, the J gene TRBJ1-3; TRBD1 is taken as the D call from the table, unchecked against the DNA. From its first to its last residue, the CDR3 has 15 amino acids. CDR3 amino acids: CANTTGAATGNTIHL.

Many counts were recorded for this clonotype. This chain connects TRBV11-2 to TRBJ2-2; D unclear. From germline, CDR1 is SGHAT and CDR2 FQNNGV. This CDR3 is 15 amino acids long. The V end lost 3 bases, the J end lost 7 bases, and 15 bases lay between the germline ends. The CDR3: CASSFTYGKSGELFF. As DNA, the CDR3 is TGTGCCAGCAGCTTTACGTACGGAAAGAGCGGGGAGCTGTTTTTT.

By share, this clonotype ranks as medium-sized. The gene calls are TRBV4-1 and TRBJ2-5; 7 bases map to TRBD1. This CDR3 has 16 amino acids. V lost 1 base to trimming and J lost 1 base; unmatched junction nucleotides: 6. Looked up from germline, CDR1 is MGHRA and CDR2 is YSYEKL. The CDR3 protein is CASSQAGQRFQETQYF. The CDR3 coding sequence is TGCGCCAGCAGCCAAGCGGGACAGCGATTCCAAGAGACCCAGTACTTC.

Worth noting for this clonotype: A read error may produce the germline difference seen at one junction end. CDR3 coding DNA: TGTACCAGCAGCCAAGCCCATCTTAGCACTGAAGCTTTCTTT. This translates into CTSSQAHLSTEAFF. The chain has TRBV12-3 or TRBV12-4 and TRBJ1-1, with D hard to call. The CDR3 sequence is 14 residues long.

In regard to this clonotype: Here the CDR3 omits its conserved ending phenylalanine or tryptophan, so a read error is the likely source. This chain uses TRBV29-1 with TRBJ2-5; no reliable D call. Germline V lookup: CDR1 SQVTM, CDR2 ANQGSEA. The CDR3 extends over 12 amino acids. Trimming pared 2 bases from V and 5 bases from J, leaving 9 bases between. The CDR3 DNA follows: TGCAGCGTTGAAACAGCCGGGGAGACCCAGTACCTC. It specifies CSVETAGETQYL.

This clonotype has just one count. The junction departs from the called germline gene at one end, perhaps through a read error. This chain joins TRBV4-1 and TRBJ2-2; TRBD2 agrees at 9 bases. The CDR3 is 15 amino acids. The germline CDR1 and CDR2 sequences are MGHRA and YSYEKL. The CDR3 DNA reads TGCGCCATCAGCCAATCTAGCGGGAACACCAGGGAGCTGTTTTTT. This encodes CAISQSSGNTRELFF.

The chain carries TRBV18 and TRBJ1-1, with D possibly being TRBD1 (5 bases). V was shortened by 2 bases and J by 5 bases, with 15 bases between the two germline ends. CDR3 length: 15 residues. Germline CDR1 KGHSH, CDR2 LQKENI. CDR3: CASSPTPGFITEAFF. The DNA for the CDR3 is TGTGCCAGCTCACCAACACCAGGGTTCATAACTGAAGCTTTCTTT. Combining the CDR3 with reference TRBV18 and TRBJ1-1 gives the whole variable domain NAGVMQNPRHLVRRRGQEARLRCSPMKGHSHVYWYRQLPEEGLKFMVYLQKENIIDESGMPKERFSAEFPKEGPSILRIQQVVRGDSAAYFCASSPTPGFITEAFFGQGTRLTVV.

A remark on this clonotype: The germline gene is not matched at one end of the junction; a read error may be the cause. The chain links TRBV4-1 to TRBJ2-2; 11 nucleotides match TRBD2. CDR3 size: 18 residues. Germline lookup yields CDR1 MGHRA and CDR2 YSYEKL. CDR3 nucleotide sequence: TGCGCCAGCAGCCAAGGGCCGGGACTAGCGGTACGAACCGGGGAGCCGTTTTTT. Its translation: CASSQGPGLAVRTGEPFF.

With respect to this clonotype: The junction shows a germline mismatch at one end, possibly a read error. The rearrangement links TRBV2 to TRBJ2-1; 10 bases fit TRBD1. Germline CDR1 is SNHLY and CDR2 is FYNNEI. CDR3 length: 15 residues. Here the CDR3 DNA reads TGTGCCAGCAGTGTAGACAGGGGGCTTTTCAATGAGCGGTTCTTC. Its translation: CASSVDRGLFNERFF. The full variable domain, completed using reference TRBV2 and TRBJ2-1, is EPEVTQTPSHQVTQMGQEVILRCVPISNHLYFYWYRQILGQKVEFLVSFYNNEISEKSEIFDDQFSVERPDGSNFTLKIRSTKLEDSAMYFCASSVDRGLFNERFFGPGTRLTVL.

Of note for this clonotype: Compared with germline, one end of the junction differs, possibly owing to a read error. CDR3 loop: CASSLAAGAYSYTF. The CDR3 region has the DNA TGTGCCAGCAGCTTAGCTGCGGGGGCCTATAGCTACACCTTC. The rearrangement links TRBV11-1 to TRBJ1-2; TRBD1 is a possible D gene (6 bases). The CDR3 covers 14 residues. Germline V lookup: CDR1 SGHAT, CDR2 FQDESV (reference sequence).

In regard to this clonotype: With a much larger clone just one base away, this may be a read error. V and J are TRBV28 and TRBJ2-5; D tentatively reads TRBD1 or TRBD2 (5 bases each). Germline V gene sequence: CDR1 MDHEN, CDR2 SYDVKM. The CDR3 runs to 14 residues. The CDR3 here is CASRGPTNQETLYF. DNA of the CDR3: TGTGCCAGCAGGGGACCAACCAACCAAGAGACCCTGTACTTC.

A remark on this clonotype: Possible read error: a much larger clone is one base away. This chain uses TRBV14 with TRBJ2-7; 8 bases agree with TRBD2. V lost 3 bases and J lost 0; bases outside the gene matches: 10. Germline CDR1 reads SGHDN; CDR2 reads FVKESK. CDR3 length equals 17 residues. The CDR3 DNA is TGTGCCAGCAGCCAGCCTTTTAGCGGGGTGAGCTCCTACGAGCAGTACTTC. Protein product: CASSQPFSGVSSYEQYF.

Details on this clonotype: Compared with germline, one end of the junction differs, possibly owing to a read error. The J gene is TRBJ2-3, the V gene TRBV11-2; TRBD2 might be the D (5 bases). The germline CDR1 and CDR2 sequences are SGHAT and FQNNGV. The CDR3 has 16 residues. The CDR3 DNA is TGTGCCGGCAGCGTCCAGCCGAGGGCAGCCACAGATACACAGTATTTT. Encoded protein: CAGSVQPRAATDTQYF. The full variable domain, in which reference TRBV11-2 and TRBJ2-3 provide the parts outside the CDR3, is EAGVAQSPRYKIIEKRQSVAFWCNPISGHATLYWYQQILGQGPKLLIQFQNNGVVDDSQLPKDRFSAERLKGVDSTLKIQPAKLEDSAVYLCAGSVQPRAATDTQYFGPGTRLTVL.

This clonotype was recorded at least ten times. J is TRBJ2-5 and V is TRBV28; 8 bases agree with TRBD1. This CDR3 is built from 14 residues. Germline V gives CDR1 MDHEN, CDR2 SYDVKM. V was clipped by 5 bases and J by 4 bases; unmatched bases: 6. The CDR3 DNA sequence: TGTGCCAGCAGTGACGGACAGGGTACAGAGACCCAGTACTTC. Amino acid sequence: CASSDGQGTETQYF.